This TCR beta chain was recorded in a study of Graves' ophthalmopathy and Graves' hyperthyroidism. Study-level background: Peripheral blood (taken before any treatment) was collected at initial diagnosis.

This clonotype was seen a handful of times. Amplified TCR beta CDR3 regions were obtained using RNA transcripts as template. An opening RT-PCR round employed HTBI primers and preceded a second-round multiplex PCR. One entry per CDR3 protein results from TCRdb running MiXCR on the multiplex PCR reads. The sample holds 350,000 to 450,000 distinct CDR3 sequences; more than 20% are singletons and the top ten take more than 2.5%. CDR3 length equals 13 residues. Germline CDR1 and CDR2: DFQATT and SNEGSKA (reference sequence). Trimming cost V 1 base and J 5 bases; bases outside gene matches: 1. The chain is built from TRBV20-1 and TRBJ1-2, with 10 bases lining up with TRBD1. This receptor was taken from a woman aged 18-29 years with stable Graves' hyperthyroidism. What was sequenced was peripheral blood. The DNA of the CDR3 is TGCAGTGCTAGAGGACAGGGGGCTTATGGCTACACCTTC. It specifies CSARGQGAYGYTF.